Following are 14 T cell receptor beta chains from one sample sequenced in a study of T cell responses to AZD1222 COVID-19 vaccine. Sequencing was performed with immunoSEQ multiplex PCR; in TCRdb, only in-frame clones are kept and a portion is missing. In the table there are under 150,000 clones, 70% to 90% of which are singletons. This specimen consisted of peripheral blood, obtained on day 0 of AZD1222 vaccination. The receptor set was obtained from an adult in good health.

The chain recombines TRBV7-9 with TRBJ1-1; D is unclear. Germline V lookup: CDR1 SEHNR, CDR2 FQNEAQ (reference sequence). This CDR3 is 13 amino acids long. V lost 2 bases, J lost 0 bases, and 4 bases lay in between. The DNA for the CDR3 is TGTGCCAGCAGCTTAACTCTGAACACTGAAGCTTTCTTT. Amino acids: CASSLTLNTEAFF.

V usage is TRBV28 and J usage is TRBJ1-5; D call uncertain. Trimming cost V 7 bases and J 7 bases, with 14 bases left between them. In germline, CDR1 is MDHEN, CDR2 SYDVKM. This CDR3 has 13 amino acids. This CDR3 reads CASMGVGIQPQHF. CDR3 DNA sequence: TGTGCCAGCATGGGTGTAGGGATACAGCCCCAGCATTTT.

The CDR3 loop reads CASSLSTASGNTIYF. CDR3 DNA sequence: TGTGCCAGCAGCTTGTCGACAGCCTCTGGAAACACCATATATTTT. This sequence joins TRBV5-8 and TRBJ1-3, with TRBD1 as a possible D gene (5 bases). The CDR3 has 15 residues. CDR1 is SGHTS and CDR2 is YDEGEE in the germline V gene. V was shortened by 1 base and J by 0 bases, with 8 bases between the two germline ends.

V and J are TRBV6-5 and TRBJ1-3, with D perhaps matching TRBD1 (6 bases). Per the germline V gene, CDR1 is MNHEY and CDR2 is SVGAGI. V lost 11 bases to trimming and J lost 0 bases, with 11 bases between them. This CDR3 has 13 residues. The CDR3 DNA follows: TGTGCCGGAAGGACAGTCTCTGGAAACACCATATATTTT. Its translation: CAGRTVSGNTIYF.

CDR3 protein: CASRSGTGVSPKPTYGYTF. The CDR3 bases are TGTGCAAGTCGCTCCGGGACAGGGGTTTCGCCGAAACCAACTTATGGCTACACCTTC. The rearrangement uses TRBV12-2 and TRBJ1-2; TRBD1 was called by the table and not checked on the DNA. TRBV12-2 is a recognized pseudogene. The CDR3 extends over 19 amino acids.

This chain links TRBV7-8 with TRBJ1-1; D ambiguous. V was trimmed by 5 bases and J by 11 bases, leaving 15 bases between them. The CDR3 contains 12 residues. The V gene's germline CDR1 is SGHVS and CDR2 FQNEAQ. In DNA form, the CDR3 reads TGTGCCAGCAGCCCCTGGGAGCGCGGGGCTTTCTTT. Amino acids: CASSPWERGAFF.

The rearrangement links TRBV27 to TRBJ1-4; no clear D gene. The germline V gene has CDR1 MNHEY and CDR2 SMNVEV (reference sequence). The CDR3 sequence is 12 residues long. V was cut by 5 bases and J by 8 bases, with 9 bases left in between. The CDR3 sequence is CASSVRGEKLFF. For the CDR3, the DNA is TGTGCCAGCAGTGTAAGAGGAGAAAAACTGTTTTTT.

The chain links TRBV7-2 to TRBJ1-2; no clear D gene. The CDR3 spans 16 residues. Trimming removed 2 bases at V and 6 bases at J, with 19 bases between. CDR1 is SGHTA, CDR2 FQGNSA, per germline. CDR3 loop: CASSLQLVGGRDGYTF. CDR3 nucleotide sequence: TGTGCCAGCAGCTTACAGCTTGTCGGAGGAAGGGATGGCTACACCTTC.

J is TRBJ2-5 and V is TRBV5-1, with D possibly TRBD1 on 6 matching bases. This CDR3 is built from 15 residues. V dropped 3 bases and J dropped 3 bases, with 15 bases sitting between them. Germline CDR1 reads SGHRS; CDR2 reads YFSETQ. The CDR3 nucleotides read TGCGCCAGCAGCTCCCCCCAAACAGGGAAAGAGACCCAGTACTTC. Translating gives CASSSPQTGKETQYF. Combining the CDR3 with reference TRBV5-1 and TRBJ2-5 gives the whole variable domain KAGVTQTPRYLIKTRGQQVTLSCSPISGHRSVSWYQQTPGQGLQFLFEYFSETQRNKGNFPGRFSGRQFSNSRSEMNVSTLELGDSALYLCASSSPQTGKETQYFGPGTRLLVL.

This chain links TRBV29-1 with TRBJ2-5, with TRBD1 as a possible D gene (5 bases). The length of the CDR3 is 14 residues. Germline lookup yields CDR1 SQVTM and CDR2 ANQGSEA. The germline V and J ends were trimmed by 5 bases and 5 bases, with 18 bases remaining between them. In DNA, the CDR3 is TGCAGCGTTCAACCCCTGGGGCAGGCGGAGACCCAGTACTTC. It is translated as CSVQPLGQAETQYF.

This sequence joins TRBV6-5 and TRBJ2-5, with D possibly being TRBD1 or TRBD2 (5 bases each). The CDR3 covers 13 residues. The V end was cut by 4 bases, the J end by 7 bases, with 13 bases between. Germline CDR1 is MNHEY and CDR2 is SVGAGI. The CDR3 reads CASSSPRDGTQYF. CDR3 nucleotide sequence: TGTGCCAGCAGTTCCCCCCGGGACGGGACCCAGTACTTC.

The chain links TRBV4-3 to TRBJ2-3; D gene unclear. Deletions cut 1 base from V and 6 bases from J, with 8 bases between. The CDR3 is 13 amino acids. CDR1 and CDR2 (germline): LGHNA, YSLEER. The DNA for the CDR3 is TGCGCCAGCAGCCAAGTACCATCGGATACGCAGTATTTT. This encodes CASSQVPSDTQYF.

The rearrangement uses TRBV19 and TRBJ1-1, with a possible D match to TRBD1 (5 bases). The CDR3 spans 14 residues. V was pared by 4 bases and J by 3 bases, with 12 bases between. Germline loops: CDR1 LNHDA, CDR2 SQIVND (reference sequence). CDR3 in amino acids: CASSTRRGDTEAFF. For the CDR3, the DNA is TGTGCCAGTAGTACCCGTCGGGGGGACACTGAAGCTTTCTTT.

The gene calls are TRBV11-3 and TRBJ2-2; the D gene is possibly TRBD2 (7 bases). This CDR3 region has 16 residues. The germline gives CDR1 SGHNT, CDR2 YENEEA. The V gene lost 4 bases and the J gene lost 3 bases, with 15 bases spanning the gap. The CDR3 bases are TGTGCCAGCAGCTCCCCCGGGGGGCGGGACACCGGGGAGCTGTTTTTT. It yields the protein CASSSPGGRDTGELFF.